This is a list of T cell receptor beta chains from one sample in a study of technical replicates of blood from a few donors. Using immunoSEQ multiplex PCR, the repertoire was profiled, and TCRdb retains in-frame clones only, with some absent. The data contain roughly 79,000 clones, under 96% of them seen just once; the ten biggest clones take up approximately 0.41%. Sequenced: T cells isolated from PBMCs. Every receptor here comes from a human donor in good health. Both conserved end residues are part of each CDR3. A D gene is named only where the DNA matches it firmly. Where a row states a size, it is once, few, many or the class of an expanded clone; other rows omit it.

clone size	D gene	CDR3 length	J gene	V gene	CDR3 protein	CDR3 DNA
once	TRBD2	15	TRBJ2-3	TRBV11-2	CASSLGGGRTDTQYF	TGTGCCAGCAGCTTAGGTGGCGGGAGGACAGATACGCAGTATTTT
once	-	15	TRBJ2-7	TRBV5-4	CASSFGGAEAYEQYF	TGTGCCAGCAGCTTTGGGGGGGCGGAAGCCTACGAGCAGTACTTC
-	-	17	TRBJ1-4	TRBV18	CASSPSPVSTTNEKLFF	TGTGCCAGCTCACCATCTCCAGTTTCCACAACTAATGAAAAACTGTTTTTT
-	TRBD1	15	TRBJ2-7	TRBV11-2	CASSRPDRGPYEQYF	TGTGCCAGCAGCCGTCCCGACAGGGGACCCTACGAGCAGTACTTC
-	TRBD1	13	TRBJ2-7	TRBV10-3	CAIRGTGSHEQYF	TGTGCCATCAGGGGGACAGGGTCCCACGAGCAGTACTTC
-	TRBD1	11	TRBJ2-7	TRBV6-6	CASLTGGEQYF	TGTGCCAGCCTTACAGGGGGAGAGCAGTACTTC
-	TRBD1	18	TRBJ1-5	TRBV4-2	CASSQGSQPGQGGQPQHF	TGTGCCAGCAGCCAAGGATCCCAACCGGGACAGGGGGGCCAGCCCCAGCATTTT
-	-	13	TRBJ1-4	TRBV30	CAWMPGTNEKLFF	TGTGCCTGGATGCCGGGAACTAATGAAAAACTGTTTTTT
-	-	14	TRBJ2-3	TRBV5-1	CASSFQGRTDTQYF	TGCGCCAGCAGCTTTCAGGGGCGCACAGATACGCAGTATTTT
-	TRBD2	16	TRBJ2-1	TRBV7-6	CASSLAGLAGVNEQFF	TGTGCCAGCAGCTTAGCAGGTCTAGCGGGAGTCAATGAGCAGTTCTTC
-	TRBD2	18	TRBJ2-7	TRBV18	CASSTVISSGGVTYEQYF	TGTGCCAGCTCAACCGTAATCTCTAGCGGGGGGGTTACCTACGAGCAGTACTTC
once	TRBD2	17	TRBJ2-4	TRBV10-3	CAISESGLAGAKNIQYF	TGTGCCATCAGTGAGTCAGGCCTAGCGGGAGCCAAAAACATTCAGTACTTC
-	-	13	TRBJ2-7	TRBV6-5	CASSYGWGEEQYF	TGTGCCAGCAGTTACGGCTGGGGAGAAGAGCAGTACTTC
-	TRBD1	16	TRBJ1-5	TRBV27	CASRSGTGGMNQPQHF	TGTGCCAGCAGATCCGGGACAGGGGGAATGAATCAGCCCCAGCATTTT
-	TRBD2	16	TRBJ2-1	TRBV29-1	CSAAGTSGRYYNEQFF	TGCAGCGCCGCTGGGACTAGCGGGAGATACTACAATGAGCAGTTCTTC
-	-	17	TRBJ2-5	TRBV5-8	CASSLAPRSKDQETQYF	TGTGCCAGCAGCTTGGCCCCGCGCTCCAAAGACCAAGAGACCCAGTACTTC
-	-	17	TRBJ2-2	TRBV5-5	CASSLLARGSNTGELFF	TGTGCCAGCAGCTTGTTAGCAAGGGGGTCGAACACCGGGGAGCTGTTTTTT
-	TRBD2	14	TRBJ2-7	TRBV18	CASSPTSGDYEQYF	TGTGCCAGCTCACCAACTAGCGGGGACTACGAGCAGTACTTC
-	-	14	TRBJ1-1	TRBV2	CASSGSAGYTEAFF	TGTGCCAGCAGTGGGAGCGCGGGGTACACTGAAGCTTTCTTT
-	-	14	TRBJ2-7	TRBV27	CASSPVGGAEEQYF	TGTGCCAGCAGTCCCGTAGGCGGGGCGGAAGAGCAGTACTTC
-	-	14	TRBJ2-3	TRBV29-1	CSASLAGGTDTQYF	TGCAGCGCCTCCCTGGCAGGGGGCACAGATACGCAGTATTTT
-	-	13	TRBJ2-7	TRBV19	CASSFTGPTEQYF	TGTGCCAGTAGTTTCACCGGTCCTACCGAGCAGTACTTC
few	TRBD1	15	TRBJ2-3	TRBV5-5	CASSSRTGATDTQYF	TGTGCCAGCAGCTCACGGACAGGGGCTACGGATACGCAGTATTTT
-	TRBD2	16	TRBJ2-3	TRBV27	CASSPRLAGGPDTQYF	TGTGCCAGCAGTCCTCGACTAGCGGGAGGACCAGATACGCAGTATTTT
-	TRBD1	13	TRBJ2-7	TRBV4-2	CASSRTDRGEQYF	TGTGCCAGCAGCCGCACCGACAGGGGCGAGCAGTACTTC
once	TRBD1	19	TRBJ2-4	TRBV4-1	CASSLSGTGNIIGKNIQYF	TGCGCCAGCAGCCTCAGCGGGACAGGGAATATAATAGGCAAAAACATTCAGTACTTC
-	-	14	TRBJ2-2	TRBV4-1	CASSQDRRGGELFF	TGCGCCAGCAGCCAAGATAGGAGGGGCGGGGAGCTGTTTTTT
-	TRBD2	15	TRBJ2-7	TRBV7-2	CASSLVAGQAYEQYF	TGTGCCAGCAGCTTAGTAGCGGGCCAGGCCTACGAGCAGTACTTC
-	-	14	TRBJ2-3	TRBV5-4	CASSLAGNTDTQYF	TGTGCCAGCAGCTTGGCCGGGAATACAGATACGCAGTATTTT
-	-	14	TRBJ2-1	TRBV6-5	CASSTGTSFDEQFF	TGTGCCAGCAGTACGGGGACAAGTTTCGATGAGCAGTTCTTC
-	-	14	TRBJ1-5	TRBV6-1	CASSPQGNGQPQHF	TGTGCCAGCAGTCCTCAGGGGAACGGACAGCCCCAGCATTTT
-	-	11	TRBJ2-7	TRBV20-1	CSALRDYEQYF	TGCAGTGCTTTACGGGACTACGAGCAGTACTTC
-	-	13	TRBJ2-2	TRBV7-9	CASKGETTGELFF	TGTGCCAGCAAGGGGGAGACCACCGGGGAGCTGTTTTTT
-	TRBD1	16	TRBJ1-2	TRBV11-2	CASSTLQGSKGYGYTF	TGTGCCAGCAGCACATTACAGGGGAGTAAGGGCTATGGCTACACCTTC
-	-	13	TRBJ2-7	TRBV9	CASSVGGPYEQYF	TGTGCCAGCAGCGTAGGGGGGCCGTACGAGCAGTACTTC
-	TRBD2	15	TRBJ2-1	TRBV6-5	CASSYIAGAGNEQFF	TGTGCCAGCAGTTACATAGCGGGAGCGGGGAATGAGCAGTTCTTC
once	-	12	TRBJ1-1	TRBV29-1	CSVLEPNTEAFF	TGCAGCGTCTTAGAACCGAACACTGAAGCTTTCTTT
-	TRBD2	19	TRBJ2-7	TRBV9	CASSVGGSGSPWSSYEQYF	TGTGCCAGCAGCGTAGGGGGAAGCGGGAGTCCCTGGAGCTCCTACGAGCAGTACTTC
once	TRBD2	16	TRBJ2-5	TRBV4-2	CASSQDVAGRRETQYF	TGTGCCAGCAGCCAAGATGTAGCGGGAAGGAGAGAGACCCAGTACTTC
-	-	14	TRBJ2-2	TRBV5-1	CASSLDSRTGELFF	TGCGCCAGCAGCTTGGACAGCCGTACCGGGGAGCTGTTTTTT
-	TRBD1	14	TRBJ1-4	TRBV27	CASSSRTGVEKLFF	TGTGCCAGCAGTTCAAGGACAGGGGTTGAAAAACTGTTTTTT
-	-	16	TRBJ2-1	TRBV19	CASSMGWRAPYNEQFF	TGTGCCAGTAGTATGGGTTGGCGGGCGCCCTACAATGAGCAGTTCTTC
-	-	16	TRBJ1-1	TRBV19	CASSPGYVRGNTEAFF	TGTGCCAGTAGTCCGGGCTATGTACGGGGGAACACTGAAGCTTTCTTT
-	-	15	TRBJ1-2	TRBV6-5	CASSYYSAGQAGYTF	TGTGCCAGCAGTTACTACTCTGCAGGGCAGGCTGGCTACACCTTC
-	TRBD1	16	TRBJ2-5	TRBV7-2	CASSLIRDRGYETQYF	TGTGCCAGCAGCTTAATTCGGGACAGGGGGTATGAGACCCAGTACTTC
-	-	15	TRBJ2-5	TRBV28	CASSKGGGPEETQYF	TGTGCCAGCAGTAAGGGGGGAGGGCCAGAAGAGACCCAGTACTTC
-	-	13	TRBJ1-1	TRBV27	CASSLGGNTEAFF	TGTGCCAGCAGTTTAGGAGGAAACACTGAAGCTTTCTTT
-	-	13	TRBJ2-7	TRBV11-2	CASSWRGDYEQYF	TGTGCCAGCAGCTGGAGGGGCGACTACGAGCAGTACTTC
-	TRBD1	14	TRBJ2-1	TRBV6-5	CASSPGQEYNEQFF	TGTGCCAGCAGTCCAGGACAGGAATACAATGAGCAGTTCTTC
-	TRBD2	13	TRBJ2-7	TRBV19	CASSWTSRGEQYF	TGTGCCAGTAGTTGGACTAGCAGAGGCGAGCAGTACTTC
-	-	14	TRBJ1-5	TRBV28	CASSLLPVHQPQHF	TGTGCCAGCAGTTTACTTCCCGTTCATCAGCCCCAGCATTTT
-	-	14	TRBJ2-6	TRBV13	CATTWAVGANVLTF	TGTGCCACAACGTGGGCCGTTGGGGCCAACGTCCTGACTTTC
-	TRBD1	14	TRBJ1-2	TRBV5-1	CASSDPGQGYGYTF	TGCGCCAGCAGCGATCCGGGACAGGGCTATGGCTACACCTTC
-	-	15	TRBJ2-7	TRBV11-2	CASSLYRGLSYEQYF	TGTGCCAGCAGCTTATATCGAGGCCTCTCCTACGAGCAGTACTTC
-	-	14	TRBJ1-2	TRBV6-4	CASSDSQGYYGYTF	TGTGCCAGCAGTGACTCACAGGGATACTATGGCTACACCTTC
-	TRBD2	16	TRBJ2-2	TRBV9	CASRQGGLAVFGELFF	TGTGCCAGCAGGCAAGGGGGACTAGCGGTTTTCGGGGAGCTGTTTTTT
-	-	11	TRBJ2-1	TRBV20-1	CSARGLGEQFF	TGCAGTGCTAGAGGACTAGGTGAGCAGTTCTTC
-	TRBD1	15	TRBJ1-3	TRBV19	CASTWDRGTGNTIYF	TGTGCCAGTACGTGGGACAGGGGAACTGGAAACACCATATATTTT
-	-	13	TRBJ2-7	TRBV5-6	CASSWGRYYEQYF	TGTGCCAGCAGCTGGGGCCGATACTACGAGCAGTACTTC